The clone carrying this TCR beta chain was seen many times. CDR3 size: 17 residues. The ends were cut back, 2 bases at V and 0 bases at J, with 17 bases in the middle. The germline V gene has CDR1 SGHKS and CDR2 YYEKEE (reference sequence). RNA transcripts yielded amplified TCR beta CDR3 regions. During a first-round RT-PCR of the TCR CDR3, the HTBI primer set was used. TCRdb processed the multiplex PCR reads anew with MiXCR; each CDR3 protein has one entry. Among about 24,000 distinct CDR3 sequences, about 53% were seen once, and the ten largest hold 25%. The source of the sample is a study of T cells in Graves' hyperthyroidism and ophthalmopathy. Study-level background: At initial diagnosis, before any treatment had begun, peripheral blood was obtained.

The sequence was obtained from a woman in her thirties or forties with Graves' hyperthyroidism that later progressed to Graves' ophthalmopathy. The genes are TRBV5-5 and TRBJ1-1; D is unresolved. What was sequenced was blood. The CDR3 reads CASSLMGIGSMNTEAFF. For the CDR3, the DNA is TGTGCCAGCAGCTTAATGGGGATCGGATCGATGAACACTGAAGCTTTCTTT.